This paragraph covers one T cell receptor (beta chain) sequence. V gave up 2 bases and J gave up 2 bases, with 14 bases separating them. Looked up from germline, CDR1 is MNHEY and CDR2 is SMNVEV (reference sequence). The CDR3 is made up of 16 amino acids. TCRdb independently ran MiXCR on the RT-PCR reads; one entry per CDR3 protein. The repertoire includes approximately 720,000 distinct CDR3 sequences, 12% to 15% of them detected once, and roughly 3.6% sits in the top ten. The rearrangement links TRBV27 to TRBJ2-3, with TRBD1 as a possible D gene (5 bases). Sequenced: memory CD4+ T cells from blood. The receptor was derived from a female donor in good health, serving as a healthy control. Here the CDR3 DNA reads TGTGCCAGCAGTTTAATCTGGGGCGCCGACACAGATACGCAGTATTTT. This gives the protein CASSLIWGADTDTQYF.